These 2 T cell receptor beta chains share one sample of origin, sequenced in a study of T-cell memory formation after mild COVID-19. A single record per CDR3 protein comes from TCRdb applying MiXCR to the 5' RACE reads. The data hold about 180,000 distinct CDR3 sequences, with about a sixth observed a single time. The sample comprised PBMCs or a T cell subset sorted from them (not recorded which). All receptors derive from an adult woman who had mild COVID-19 (a few samples of this study predate the infection). Cell type and time point are not known.

V usage is TRBV4-1 and J usage is TRBJ2-5; 10 bases line up with TRBD2. CDR3 length equals 17 residues. From germline, CDR1 is MGHRA and CDR2 YSYEKL. Trimming removed 0 bases from V and 4 bases from J; junction bases left unmatched: 8. CDR3 residues: CASSQDHSGGFGETQYF. For the CDR3, the DNA is TGCGCCAGCAGCCAAGATCATAGCGGGGGGTTCGGAGAGACCCAGTACTTC.

This clonotype has more than one count but fewer than ten. The V gene is TRBV5-1, the J gene TRBJ2-3; possible D gene TRBD2, 7 bases. This CDR3 is 15 amino acids long. Germline V CDR1 and CDR2: SGHRS, YFSETQ. Trimming pared 5 bases from V and 0 bases from J, leaving 13 bases between. DNA for the CDR3: TGCGCCAGCAGTCGGGGGGCCCCTAGCACAGATACGCAGTATTTT. As protein: CASSRGAPSTDTQYF.